These 4 T cell receptor beta chains share one sample of origin, sequenced in a study of shared clonotypes between healthy human individuals. Naivety among CD8 cells was defined by CD45RO negativity and positive CCR7 selection, thereby excluding terminally differentiated effector memory CD45RA+ cells. Here immunoSEQ multiplex PCR was the method, and the copy in TCRdb shows in-frame clones only, minus some. The data show more than 2 million clones, just over 90% seen once. Sequencing was done on a sample of naive CD8+ T cells from PBMCs. The receptors originated from a man younger than 35 in good health. Some clones in this sample may be carry-over from other donors' samples.

The rearrangement links TRBV2 to TRBJ1-1; D may be TRBD1 (6 bases). The germline V gene encodes CDR1 SNHLY and CDR2 FYNNEI. The CDR3 loop spans 14 amino acids. V shed 3 bases and J shed 5 bases, with 13 bases lying between them. The CDR3 bases are TGTGCCAGCAGTGAGATACAGGGATGGACTGAAGCTTTCTTT. Translated, it gives CASSEIQGWTEAFF. Combining the CDR3 with reference TRBV2 and TRBJ1-1 gives the whole variable domain EPEVTQTPSHQVTQMGQEVILRCVPISNHLYFYWYRQILGQKVEFLVSFYNNEISEKSEIFDDQFSVERPDGSNFTLKIRSTKLEDSAMYFCASSEIQGWTEAFFGQGTRLTVV.

V is TRBV5-1 and J is TRBJ2-2; 15 bases map to TRBD2. CDR3 length: 20 amino acids. Germline CDR1 reads SGHRS; CDR2 reads YFSETQ. The junction had 9 bases not matched to a gene; V was cut back by 2 bases and J by 1 base. CDR3 loop: CASSLPGLAGGPWNTGELFF. CDR3 DNA sequence: TGCGCCAGCAGCTTACCCGGACTAGCGGGAGGGCCCTGGAACACCGGGGAGCTGTTTTTT.

The genes are TRBV10-3 and TRBJ1-5; D might be TRBD1 (6 bases). Looked up from germline, CDR1 is ENHRY and CDR2 is SYGVKD. The CDR3 has 14 amino acids. The germline V and J ends were trimmed by 3 bases and 6 bases, with 12 bases remaining between them. The CDR3 nucleotides read TGTGCCATCAGTGAAAGGGGGGTTGCTCAGCCCCAGCATTTT. Translated, it gives CAISERGVAQPQHF.

As to this clone: This specimen includes other DNA sequences encoding the same CDR3. The chain employs TRBV9 and TRBJ2-1; D unclear. Germline CDR1 is SGDLS and CDR2 is YYNGEE. V was shortened by 2 bases and J by 5 bases, with 2 bases between the two germline ends. This CDR3 is built from 11 residues. The CDR3 loop reads CASSVDNEQFF. The CDR3 nucleotides are TGTGCCAGCAGCGTCGACAATGAGCAGTTCTTC.